This TCR beta chain is drawn from a study of identical twins. CDR1 and CDR2 from the germline V gene are SGHRS and YFSETQ. The trim removed 4 bases at V and 2 bases at J, leaving 6 bases unmatched. This CDR3 is 15 amino acids long. TCRdb re-derived calls from the 5' RACE reads in MiXCR, one entry per CDR3 protein. The data hold 500,000 to 550,000 distinct CDR3 sequences, with around 22% observed a single time. The data also belong to a second study, concerning yellow fever vaccine responses in identical twins.

V and J are TRBV5-1 and TRBJ2-5; 9 bases are shared with TRBD1. Sequences were obtained from CD4+ T cells sorted from blood. This TCR was recovered from a woman aged 18 to 35 in good health. The CDR3 DNA reads as TGCGCCAGCAGCGAATGGGACAGGGCACAAGAGACCCAGTACTTC. Translation gives CASSEWDRAQETQYF. The entire variable domain, with the rest obtained from reference TRBV5-1 and TRBJ2-5, is as follows: KAGVTQTPRYLIKTRGQQVTLSCSPISGHRSVSWYQQTPGQGLQFLFEYFSETQRNKGNFPGRFSGRQFSNSRSEMNVSTLELGDSALYLCASSEWDRAQETQYFGPGTRLLVL.